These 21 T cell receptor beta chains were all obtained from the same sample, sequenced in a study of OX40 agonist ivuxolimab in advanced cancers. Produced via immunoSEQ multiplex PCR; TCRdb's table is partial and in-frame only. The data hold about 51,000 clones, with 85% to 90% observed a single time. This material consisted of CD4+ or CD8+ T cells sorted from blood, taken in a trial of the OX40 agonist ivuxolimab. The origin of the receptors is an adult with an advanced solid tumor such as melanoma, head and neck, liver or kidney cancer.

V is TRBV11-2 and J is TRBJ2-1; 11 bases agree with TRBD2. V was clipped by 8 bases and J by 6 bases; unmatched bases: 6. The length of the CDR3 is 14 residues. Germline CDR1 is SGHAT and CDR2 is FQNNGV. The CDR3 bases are TGTGCCAGCCGGTTAGCGGGGGGGTCCAATGAGCAGTTCTTC. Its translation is CASRLAGGSNEQFF. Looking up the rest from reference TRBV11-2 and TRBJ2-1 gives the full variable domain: EAGVAQSPRYKIIEKRQSVAFWCNPISGHATLYWYQQILGQGPKLLIQFQNNGVVDDSQLPKDRFSAERLKGVDSTLKIQPAKLEDSAVYLCASRLAGGSNEQFFGPGTRLTVL.

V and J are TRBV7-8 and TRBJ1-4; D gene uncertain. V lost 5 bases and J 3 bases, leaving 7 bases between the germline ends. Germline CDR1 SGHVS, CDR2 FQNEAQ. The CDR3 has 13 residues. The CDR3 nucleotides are TGTGCCAGCAGCCTCTTATCTAATGAAAAACTGTTTTTT. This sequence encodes CASSLLSNEKLFF.

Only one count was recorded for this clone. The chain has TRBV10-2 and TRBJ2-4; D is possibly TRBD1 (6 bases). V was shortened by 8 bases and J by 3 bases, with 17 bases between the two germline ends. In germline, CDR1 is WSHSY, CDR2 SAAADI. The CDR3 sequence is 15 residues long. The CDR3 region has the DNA TGCGCCAGCGGCAGGGGAGAGGGTAGCAAAAACATTCAGTACTTC. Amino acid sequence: CASGRGEGSKNIQYF.

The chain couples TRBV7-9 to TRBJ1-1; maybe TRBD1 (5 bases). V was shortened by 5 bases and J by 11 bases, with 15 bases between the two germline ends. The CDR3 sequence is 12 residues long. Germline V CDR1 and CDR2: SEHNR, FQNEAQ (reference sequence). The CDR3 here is CASSDGAWDAFF. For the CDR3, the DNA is TGTGCCAGCAGCGACGGGGCTTGGGATGCTTTCTTT. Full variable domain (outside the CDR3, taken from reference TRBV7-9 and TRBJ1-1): DTGVSQNPRHKITKRGQNVTFRCDPISEHNRLYWYRQTLGQGPEFLTYFQNEAQLEKSRLLSDRFSAERPKGSFSTLEIQRTEQGDSAMYLCASSDGAWDAFFGQGTRLTVV.

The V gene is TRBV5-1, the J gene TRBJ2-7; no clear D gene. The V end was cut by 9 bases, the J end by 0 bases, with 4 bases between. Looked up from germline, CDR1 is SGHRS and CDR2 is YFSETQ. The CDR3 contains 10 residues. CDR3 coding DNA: TGCGCCACCACCTCCTACGAGCAGTACTTC. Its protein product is CATTSYEQYF.

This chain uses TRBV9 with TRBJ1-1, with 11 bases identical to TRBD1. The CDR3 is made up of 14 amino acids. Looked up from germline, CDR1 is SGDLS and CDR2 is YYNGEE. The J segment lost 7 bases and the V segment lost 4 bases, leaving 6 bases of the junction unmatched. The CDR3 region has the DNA TGTGCCAGCAGCCTACTTGGGACAGGGGGTGAAGCTTTCTTT. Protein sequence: CASSLLGTGGEAFF.

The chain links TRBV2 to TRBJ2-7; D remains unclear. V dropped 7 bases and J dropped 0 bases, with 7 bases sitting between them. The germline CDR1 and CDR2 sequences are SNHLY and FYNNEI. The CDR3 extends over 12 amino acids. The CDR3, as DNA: TGTGCCAGCAAAGGATTCTCCTACGAGCAGTACTTC. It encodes CASKGFSYEQYF.

CDR3 DNA: TGTGCCTGGAGCACACAGCATACGCAGTATTTT. This sequence encodes CAWSTQHTQYF. The chain carries TRBV30 and TRBJ2-3, with D unresolved. The germline V gene has CDR1 GTSNPN and CDR2 SVGIG (reference sequence). Trimming cost V 3 bases and J 7 bases, with 8 bases left between them. The CDR3 runs 11 residues.

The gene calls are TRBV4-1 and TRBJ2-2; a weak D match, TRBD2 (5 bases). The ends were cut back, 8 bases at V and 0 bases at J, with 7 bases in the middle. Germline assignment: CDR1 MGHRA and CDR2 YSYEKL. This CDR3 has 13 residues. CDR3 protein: CASQLANTGELFF. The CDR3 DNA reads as TGCGCCAGCCAACTAGCGAACACCGGGGAGCTGTTTTTT.

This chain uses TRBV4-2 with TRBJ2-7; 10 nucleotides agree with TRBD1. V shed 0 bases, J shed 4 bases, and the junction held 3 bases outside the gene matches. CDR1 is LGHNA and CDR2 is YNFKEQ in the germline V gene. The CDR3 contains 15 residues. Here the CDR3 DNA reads TGTGCCAGCAGCCAAGAGACAGGGGGCTTGTACGAGCAGTACTTC. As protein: CASSQETGGLYEQYF.

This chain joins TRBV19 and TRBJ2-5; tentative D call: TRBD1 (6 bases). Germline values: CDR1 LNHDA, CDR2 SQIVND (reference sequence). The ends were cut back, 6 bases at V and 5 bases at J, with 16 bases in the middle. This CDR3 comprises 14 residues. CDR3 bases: TGTGCCAGTAGCCAGGACAGAAGGAGGGAGACCCAGTACTTC. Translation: CASSQDRRRETQYF.

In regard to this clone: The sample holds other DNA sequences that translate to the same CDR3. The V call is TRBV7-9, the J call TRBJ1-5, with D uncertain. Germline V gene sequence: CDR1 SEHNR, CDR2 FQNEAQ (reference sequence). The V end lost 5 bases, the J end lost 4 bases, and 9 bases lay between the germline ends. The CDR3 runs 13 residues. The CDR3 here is CASSLSGNQPQHF. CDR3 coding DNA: TGTGCCAGCAGCCTTTCAGGAAATCAGCCCCAGCATTTT.

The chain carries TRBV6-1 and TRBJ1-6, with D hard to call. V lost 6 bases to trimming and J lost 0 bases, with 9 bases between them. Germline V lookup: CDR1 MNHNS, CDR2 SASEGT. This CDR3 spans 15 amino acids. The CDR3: CASSEHSSYNSPLHF. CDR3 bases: TGTGCCAGCAGCGAACATAGCTCCTATAATTCACCCCTCCACTTT.

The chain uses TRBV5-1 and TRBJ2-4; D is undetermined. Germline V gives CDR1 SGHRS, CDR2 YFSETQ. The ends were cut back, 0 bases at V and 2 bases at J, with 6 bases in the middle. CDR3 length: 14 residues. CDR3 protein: CASSLEVTKNIQYF. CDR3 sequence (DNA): TGCGCCAGCAGCTTGGAAGTCACCAAAAACATTCAGTACTTC. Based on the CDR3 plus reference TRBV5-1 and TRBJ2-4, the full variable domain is KAGVTQTPRYLIKTRGQQVTLSCSPISGHRSVSWYQQTPGQGLQFLFEYFSETQRNKGNFPGRFSGRQFSNSRSEMNVSTLELGDSALYLCASSLEVTKNIQYFGAGTRLSVL.

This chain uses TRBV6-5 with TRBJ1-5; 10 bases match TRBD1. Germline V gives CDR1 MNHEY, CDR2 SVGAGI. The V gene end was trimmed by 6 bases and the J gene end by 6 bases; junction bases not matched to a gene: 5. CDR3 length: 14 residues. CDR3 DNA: TGTGCCAGCAGCTCAGGACAGGGGGGTCAGCCCCAGCATTTT. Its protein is CASSSGQGGQPQHF.

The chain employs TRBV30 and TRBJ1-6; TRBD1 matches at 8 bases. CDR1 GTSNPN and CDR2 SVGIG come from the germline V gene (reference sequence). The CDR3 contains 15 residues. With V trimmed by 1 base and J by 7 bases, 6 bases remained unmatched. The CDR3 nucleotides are TGTGCCTGGAGTGGGACAGGGAGATTGAATTCACCCCTCCACTTT. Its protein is CAWSGTGRLNSPLHF.

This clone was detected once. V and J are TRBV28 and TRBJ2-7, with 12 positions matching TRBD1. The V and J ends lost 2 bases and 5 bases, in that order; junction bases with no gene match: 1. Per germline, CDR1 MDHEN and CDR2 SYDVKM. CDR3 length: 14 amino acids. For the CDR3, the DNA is TGTGCCAGCAGTTTAGGGACAGGGGGCCACGAGCAGTACTTC. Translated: CASSLGTGGHEQYF.

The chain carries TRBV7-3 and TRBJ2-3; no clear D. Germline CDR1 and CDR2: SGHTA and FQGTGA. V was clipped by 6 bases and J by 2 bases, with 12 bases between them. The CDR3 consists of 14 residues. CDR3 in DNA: TGTGCCAGCAGGGCTGGGCGGAACACAGATACGCAGTATTTT. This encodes CASRAGRNTDTQYF.

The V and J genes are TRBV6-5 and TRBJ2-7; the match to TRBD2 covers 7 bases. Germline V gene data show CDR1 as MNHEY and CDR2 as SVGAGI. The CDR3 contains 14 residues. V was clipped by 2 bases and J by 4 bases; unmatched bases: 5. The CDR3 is CASSYLAEGYEQYF. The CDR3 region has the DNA TGTGCCAGCAGTTACCTAGCGGAGGGATACGAGCAGTACTTC.

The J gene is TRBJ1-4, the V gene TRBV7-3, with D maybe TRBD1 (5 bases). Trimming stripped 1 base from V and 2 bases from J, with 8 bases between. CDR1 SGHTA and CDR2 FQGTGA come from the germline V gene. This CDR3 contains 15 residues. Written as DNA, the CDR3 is TGTGCCAGCAGCTTAAGGGGGGTCACTAATGAAAAACTGTTTTTT. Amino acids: CASSLRGVTNEKLFF.

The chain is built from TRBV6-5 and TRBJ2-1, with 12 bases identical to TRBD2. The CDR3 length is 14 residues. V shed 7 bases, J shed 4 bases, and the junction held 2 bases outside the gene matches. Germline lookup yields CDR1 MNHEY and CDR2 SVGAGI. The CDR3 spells CASKLAGGYNEQFF. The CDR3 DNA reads TGTGCCAGCAAACTAGCGGGAGGATACAATGAGCAGTTCTTC.